This paragraph covers one T cell receptor beta chain sequence. The data belong to a study of blood T cells in healthy people across ages. Across the study: For every two T cells, template switching captured about one barcoded beta molecule.

With 5 bases removed from V and 6 bases from J, the gap between germline ends came to 13 bases. The CDR3 has 14 amino acids. Germline loops: CDR1 MDHEN, CDR2 SYDVKM. Sample-barcoded 5' priming and a J-beta primer mix drove a second PCR of roughly 7 to 11 cycles. TCRdb re-analysed the 5' RACE reads in MiXCR, keeping a single row per CDR3 protein. The table records over 1,500,000 distinct CDR3 sequences, about 50% of them present only once. The TCR was taken from a woman in her thirties or forties in good health. This rearrangement joins TRBV28 to TRBJ2-2; perhaps TRBD1 as D (6 bases). Sequenced sample: blood. CDR3 in amino acids: CASSGGLIAGELFF. DNA for the CDR3: TGTGCCAGCAGTGGGGGCCTAATAGCCGGGGAGCTGTTTTTT.